Listed here are 2 T cell receptor beta chains from one sample, sequenced in a study of shared T cell receptors in the human thymus. Repertoires were generated with immunoSEQ multiplex PCR, while TCRdb's copy carries only in-frame clones and drops some. The sample lists approximately 760,000 clones; approximately 85% were seen once. The sample was also linked to a second study, of human thymus T cells.

Sequencing input: thymocytes. These receptors all come from a girl under three years old with a congenital heart defect.

The chain links TRBV6-1 to TRBJ1-2; D perhaps matches TRBD1 (6 bases). This CDR3 is 15 amino acids long. Trimming stripped 3 bases from V and 8 bases from J, with 19 bases between. Germline V gives CDR1 MNHNS, CDR2 SASEGT. The CDR3 DNA reads as TGTGCCAGCAGTGACCACAGGGCCCTCTATGGCGGCTACACCTTC. It translates to CASSDHRALYGGYTF.

The V gene is TRBV6-1, the J gene TRBJ2-7; D possibly corresponds to TRBD1 (6 bases). The CDR3 sequence is 15 residues long. The germline V and J ends were trimmed by 3 bases and 5 bases, with 17 bases remaining between them. Germline-derived CDR1 and CDR2 are MNHNS and SASEGT. CDR3 in DNA: TGTGCCAGCAGTGATACAGGGTCCCCAGAAAACGAGCAGTACTTC. Translating it yields CASSDTGSPENEQYF.